These 31 T cell receptor beta chains were sequenced from one sample in a study of low-dose radiotherapy and immunotherapy resistance in tumors. Alpha and beta chains were covered, as first-strand cDNA relied on TRAV- and TRBV-specific primers. Over roughly 19 PCR cycles, TCRs were amplified from a constant-region primer and V-primer adapter. MiXCR, run by TCRdb on the reads, gives a single entry per CDR3 protein. The table records 7,500 to 9,000 distinct CDR3 sequences, almost 70% of them present only once. Every receptor here comes from a human donor with advanced metastatic prostate, ovarian, gallbladder or colorectal cancer (not recorded which). This table probably holds off-target reads from a library built for another chain.

This clonotype was observed once. V gene TRBV11-2 combines with J gene TRBJ2-7, with D possibly matching TRBD1 (5 bases). V was trimmed by 4 bases and J by 2 bases, leaving 12 bases between them. Germline CDR1 is SGHAT and CDR2 is FQNNGV. CDR3 size: 14 residues. In nucleotides, the CDR3 is TGTGCCAGCAGCTCGTCCAGGGTTCCCTACGAGCAGTACTTC. Protein product: CASSSSRVPYEQYF.

The chain employs TRBV11-2 and TRBJ1-1; no clear D gene. This CDR3 is built from 13 residues. The V end lost 1 base, the J end lost 2 bases, and 5 bases lay between the germline ends. The germline CDR1 and CDR2 sequences are SGHAT and FQNNGV. CDR3 in DNA: TGTGCCAGCAGCTTAGCCCCTAACACTGAAGCTTTCTTT. Its protein product is CASSLAPNTEAFF.

The count of this clonotype is one. The rearrangement uses TRBV4-2 and TRBJ2-2, with D possibly matching TRBD2 (6 bases). In germline, CDR1 is LGHNA, CDR2 YNFKEQ. V was cut by 0 bases and J by 1 base, with 15 bases left in between. The CDR3 has 18 residues. In DNA form, the CDR3 reads TGTGCCAGCAGCCAAGAAGGGATAGCGGTGCTGAACACCGGGGAGCTGTTTTTT. Amino acids: CASSQEGIAVLNTGELFF.

The chain employs TRBV27 and TRBJ1-2; 7 bases match TRBD1. The J segment lost 8 bases and the V segment lost 4 bases, leaving 13 bases of the junction unmatched. In germline, CDR1 is MNHEY, CDR2 SMNVEV (reference sequence). CDR3 length equals 15 residues. CDR3 sequence reads: CASSSARTGDWGYTF. CDR3 DNA sequence: TGTGCCAGCAGTTCGGCAAGGACAGGCGATTGGGGCTACACCTTC.

The chain has TRBV19 and TRBJ1-4; D remains ambiguous. The CDR3 covers 14 residues. Trimming cost V 5 bases and J 1 base, with 8 bases left between them. Germline assignment: CDR1 LNHDA and CDR2 SQIVND (reference sequence). The CDR3 sequence is CASSRTGTNEKLFF. In nucleotides, the CDR3 is TGTGCCAGTAGTCGGACGGGAACTAATGAAAAACTGTTTTTT.

The chain carries TRBV12-5 and TRBJ1-1; D gene ambiguous. The CDR3 spans 13 residues. Germline V CDR1 and CDR2: LGHNT, FRNRAP. V was pared by 6 bases and J by 0 bases, with 8 bases between. The CDR3 loop reads CASGRTVNTEAFF. CDR3 DNA sequence: TGTGCTAGTGGCCGTACAGTGAACACTGAAGCTTTCTTT.

This chain joins TRBV12-3 or TRBV12-4 and TRBJ2-2; TRBD1 is a possible D gene (6 bases). V lost 6 bases to trimming and J lost 0 bases, with 11 bases between them. The CDR3 length is 15 residues. The CDR3 bases are TGTGCCAGCAGCCGGGACACCGCGAACACCGGGGAGCTGTTTTTT. Translated: CASSRDTANTGELFF.

V and J are TRBV28 and TRBJ2-6; 9 positions match TRBD1. Losses at the gene ends were 1 base for V and 0 bases for J; bases not matched to a gene: 10. Germline V CDR1 and CDR2: MDHEN, SYDVKM. This CDR3 is 20 amino acids long. The CDR3 DNA reads as TGTGCCAGCAGTTTATCAACAGGGGGCTTACTAGTCTCTGGGGCCAACGTCCTGACTTTC. Residues: CASSLSTGGLLVSGANVLTF.

The chain combines TRBV4-1 with TRBJ2-7, with 11 bases identical to TRBD2. V dropped 3 bases and J dropped 0; count of bases not matched to a gene: 4. This CDR3 spans 16 amino acids. CDR1 MGHRA and CDR2 YSYEKL come from the germline V gene. The CDR3 spells CASSQGGLADSYEQYF. The CDR3 DNA reads TGCGCCAGCAGCCAGGGGGGACTAGCGGACTCCTACGAGCAGTACTTC.

The CDR3 is CAWSNAGIVSGNTIYF. The DNA for the CDR3 is TGTGCCTGGAGTAATGCAGGGATCGTCTCTGGAAACACCATATATTTT. J is TRBJ1-3 and V is TRBV30, with TRBD1 as a possible D gene (5 bases). The germline V and J ends were trimmed by 2 bases and 0 bases, with 14 bases remaining between them. CDR1 is GTSNPN, CDR2 SVGIG, per germline (reference sequence). The CDR3 loop spans 16 amino acids.

This chain connects TRBV13 to TRBJ2-7; 10 bases agree with TRBD2. With 4 bases clipped from V and 4 bases from J, the junction kept 10 bases outside the gene matches. Germline CDR1 PRHDT, CDR2 FYEKMQ (reference sequence). The CDR3 is 16 amino acids. The DNA for the CDR3 is TGTGCCAGCAGCTCAATAGAGGTAGCGGGGGGATACGAGCAGTACTTC. This gives the protein CASSSIEVAGGYEQYF.

The rearrangement joins TRBV29-1 to TRBJ2-7, with D unresolved. Between the trimmed V and J ends, which lost 2 bases and 0 bases, there was a span of 5 bases. Germline V gives CDR1 SQVTM, CDR2 ANQGSEA. This CDR3 is 12 amino acids long. In DNA form, the CDR3 reads TGCAGCGTTGAAATGCCCTCCTACGAGCAGTACTTC. Residues: CSVEMPSYEQYF.

The chain is built from TRBV12-3 or TRBV12-4 and TRBJ1-1; maybe TRBD1 (5 bases). The V end lost 3 bases, the J end lost 3 bases, and 14 bases lay between the germline ends. The CDR3 length is 15 residues. The CDR3 DNA reads as TGTGCCAGCAGTTTCGCAGGGACGGCGTACACTGAAGCTTTCTTT. Its protein is CASSFAGTAYTEAFF.

The CDR3 sequence: CASSHSRGGYTF. DNA of the CDR3: TGTGCCAGCAGCCATTCTAGAGGGGGCTACACCTTC. This chain links TRBV14 with TRBJ1-2; D call uncertain. CDR1 and CDR2 from the germline V gene are SGHDN and FVKESK. The CDR3 totals 12 residues. Trimming took off 3 bases at V and 8 bases at J, with 10 bases between the two ends.

V gene TRBV28 combines with J gene TRBJ1-1; D may be TRBD1 (6 bases). The CDR3 has 19 amino acids. V lost 4 bases, J lost 0 bases, and 24 bases lay in between. From germline, CDR1 is MDHEN and CDR2 SYDVKM. The DNA for the CDR3 is TGTGCCAGCAGTTCGCTCACAACCGGTTGGGGGCGAATGAACACTGAAGCTTTCTTT. As protein: CASSSLTTGWGRMNTEAFF.

V is TRBV5-1 and J is TRBJ2-6; D might be TRBD1 (6 bases). The CDR3 runs to 14 residues. Germline CDR1 and CDR2: SGHRS and YFSETQ. Trimming cost V 4 bases and J 1 base, with 6 bases left between them. CDR3 amino acids: CASSGTSGANVLTF. In nucleotides, the CDR3 is TGCGCCAGCAGCGGGACATCTGGGGCCAACGTCCTGACTTTC.

The rearrangement uses TRBV28 and TRBJ1-5; possible D gene TRBD1, 6 bases. Looked up from germline, CDR1 is MDHEN and CDR2 is SYDVKM. The CDR3 is 13 residues long. V was cut by 4 bases and J by 2 bases, with 6 bases left in between. CDR3 region: CASSSGGNQPQHF. The CDR3 DNA reads TGTGCCAGCAGTTCAGGGGGCAATCAGCCCCAGCATTTT.

The chain joins TRBV28 to TRBJ1-3, with D unresolved. V lost 6 bases and J lost 0, with 15 bases in between. Germline CDR1 reads MDHEN; CDR2 reads SYDVKM. CDR3 length equals 16 residues. Written as DNA, the CDR3 is TGTGCCAGCAGCCCTGGAGGGTTACTCTCTGGAAACACCATATATTTT. Translating it yields CASSPGGLLSGNTIYF.

The chain combines TRBV2 with TRBJ2-1; no clear D. CDR3 length equals 15 residues. CDR1 SNHLY and CDR2 FYNNEI come from the germline V gene. V was shortened by 6 bases and J by 0 bases, with 12 bases between the two germline ends. The CDR3 loop is CASSLRHLSYNEQFF. The CDR3 region has the DNA TGTGCCAGCAGCCTCAGACACCTCTCCTACAATGAGCAGTTCTTC.

This clonotype is a singleton in its sample. The chain recombines TRBV19 with TRBJ2-2; D may be TRBD2 (5 bases). The CDR3 contains 14 residues. V lost 6 bases to trimming and J lost 2 bases, with 10 bases between them. Germline V CDR1 and CDR2: LNHDA, SQIVND (reference sequence). The DNA for the CDR3 is TGTGCCAGTAGACAAACGGGAAACACCGGGGAGCTGTTTTTT. It translates to CASRQTGNTGELFF.

A single count supports this clonotype. The V and J genes are TRBV19 and TRBJ2-3; the match to TRBD1 covers 12 bases. The germline gives CDR1 LNHDA, CDR2 SQIVND (reference sequence). The CDR3 runs to 15 residues. V gave up 3 bases and J gave up 4 bases; unmatched junction bases: 2. The CDR3 DNA reads TGTGCCAGTAGTATGGGGACAGGGGGCGCAGATACGCAGTATTTT. It is translated as CASSMGTGGADTQYF.

Remarks on this clonotype: At one of its ends the junction is not consistent with the germline gene, which may arise from a read error. This chain uses TRBV3-1 with TRBJ1-5, with a weak D call TRBD1 (6 bases). Germline V lookup: CDR1 LGHDT, CDR2 YNNKEL (reference sequence). This CDR3 comprises 15 residues. As DNA, the CDR3 is TGTGCCGGCAGCCAAGGGGGGAGGGGGGACCAGCCCCAGCATTTT. Its translation is CAGSQGGRGDQPQHF.

In DNA form, the CDR3 reads TGCAGTGCTAGAGACCTGCTAGGTACCTACGAGCAGTACTTC. Translating it yields CSARDLLGTYEQYF. J is TRBJ2-7 and V is TRBV20-1; D uncertain. The germline V and J ends were trimmed by 0 bases and 2 bases, with 11 bases remaining between them. In germline, CDR1 is DFQATT, CDR2 SNEGSKA (reference sequence). The CDR3 length is 14 residues.

This chain connects TRBV29-1 to TRBJ2-7; no clear D gene. Per germline, CDR1 SQVTM and CDR2 ANQGSEA. Trimming cost V 4 bases and J 0 bases, with 19 bases left between them. The length of the CDR3 is 16 residues. The CDR3 reads CSVVLRSKGNSYEQYF. Here the CDR3 DNA reads TGCAGCGTTGTATTACGGTCGAAGGGAAACTCCTACGAGCAGTACTTC.

CDR3 in DNA: TGTGCCAGCAGTATTGCTAGCGGGGGCTACAATGAGCAGTTCTTC. Its translation: CASSIASGGYNEQFF. This chain uses TRBV6-5 with TRBJ2-1; 10 positions match TRBD2. The CDR3 runs to 15 residues. Germline CDR1 reads MNHEY; CDR2 reads SVGAGI. The V and J ends lost 5 bases and 3 bases, in that order; junction bases with no gene match: 4.

This clonotype was seen a single time. The chain carries TRBV4-1 and TRBJ1-1; D remains ambiguous. The germline CDR1 and CDR2 sequences are MGHRA and YSYEKL. The CDR3 extends over 18 amino acids. The V end was cut by 1 base, the J end by 0 bases, with 18 bases between. CDR3 bases: TGCGCCAGCAGCCAAGTCCCGGCAGGTTACCCTATGAACACTGAAGCTTTCTTT. Protein product: CASSQVPAGYPMNTEAFF.

This clonotype has only a few counts. This chain links TRBV6-1 with TRBJ2-7; 8 bases fit TRBD2. CDR3 length: 15 amino acids. From germline, CDR1 is MNHNS and CDR2 SASEGT. V lost 6 bases, J lost 2 bases, and 9 bases stayed unmatched. In DNA form, the CDR3 reads TGTGCCAGCAGAATCCAAGCGGGAGCACCCTACGAGCAGTACTTC. This encodes CASRIQAGAPYEQYF.

The rearrangement uses TRBV12-3 or TRBV12-4 and TRBJ2-3, with D uncertain. The ends were cut back, 3 bases at V and 3 bases at J, with 7 bases in the middle. The CDR3 length is 13 residues. CDR3: CASSLRETDTQYF. The CDR3 DNA reads as TGTGCCAGCAGTTTGCGTGAGACAGATACGCAGTATTTT.

This clonotype was seen a handful of times. The chain carries TRBV19 and TRBJ1-2; no firm D call. The CDR3 has 15 residues. V was trimmed by 7 bases and J by 0 bases, leaving 15 bases between them. Germline values: CDR1 LNHDA, CDR2 SQIVND (reference sequence). CDR3: CASNQGYETNYGYTF. The CDR3 nucleotides read TGTGCCAGTAATCAAGGCTACGAAACTAACTATGGCTACACCTTC.

The chain links TRBV10-3 to TRBJ2-3; 7 bases map to TRBD1. The germline CDR1 and CDR2 sequences are ENHRY and SYGVKD. This CDR3 has 15 amino acids. V dropped 0 bases and J dropped 4; count of bases not matched to a gene: 4. CDR3: CAISESEGAADTQYF. CDR3 nucleotides: TGTGCCATCAGTGAGTCTGAGGGGGCCGCAGATACGCAGTATTTT.

This sequence joins TRBV10-2 and TRBJ1-2; a possible D gene is TRBD1 (6 bases). CDR1 WSHSY and CDR2 SAAADI come from the germline V gene. Between the trimmed V and J ends, which lost 5 bases and 2 bases, there was a span of 6 bases. This CDR3 is built from 12 residues. The DNA for the CDR3 is TGCGCCAGCAGTCAGGGGAACTATGGCTACACCTTC. Protein product: CASSQGNYGYTF.